This TCR beta chain was profiled in a study of OX40 agonist ivuxolimab in advanced cancers. Study-level background: Patients in the trial were receiving intravenous ivuxolimab every 2 weeks, at doses of 0.01 to 10 mg/kg.

The CDR3 contains 12 residues. V was clipped by 5 bases and J by 5 bases, with 9 bases between them. Per the germline V gene, CDR1 is SGHAT and CDR2 is FQNNGV. This table comes from immunoSEQ multiplex PCR, and its TCRdb copy is limited to in-frame clones, with some not included. The table records about 67,000 clones, about 85% of them present only once. J is TRBJ1-2 and V is TRBV11-2; no clear D. The sample was CD4+ or CD8+ T cells sorted from blood, taken in a trial of the OX40 agonist ivuxolimab. This TCR was recovered from an adult with an advanced solid tumor such as melanoma, head and neck, liver or kidney cancer. CDR3 DNA: TGTGCCAGCAGCGCTACAGCGTATGGCTACACCTTC. This sequence encodes CASSATAYGYTF.